These 21 T cell receptor beta chains were sequenced from one sample in a study of T cells in Graves' hyperthyroidism and ophthalmopathy. Using RNA transcripts as the source, TCR beta CDR3 regions were amplified. The primer set for the first-round RT-PCR of the TCR CDR3 was HTBI. MiXCR, applied by TCRdb to the multiplex PCR reads, yields one record per CDR3 protein. The sample records fewer than 200,000 distinct CDR3 sequences, 9.4% being singletons. Input material: blood. The source of these receptors is a woman younger than 35 with Graves' hyperthyroidism that later progressed to Graves' ophthalmopathy.

At least ten counts were recorded for this clonotype. CDR3 sequence reads: CATTGTRGGELFF. The CDR3 nucleotides are TGTGCCACCACCGGGACCCGGGGTGGGGAGCTGTTTTTT. The chain links TRBV6-1 to TRBJ2-2; D may correspond to TRBD1 or TRBD2 (5 bases each). Germline V gives CDR1 MNHNS, CDR2 SASEGT. Trimming took 10 bases from V and 8 from J, leaving 17 bases between them. CDR3 length: 13 amino acids.

This clonotype has ten or more counts. The chain uses TRBV6-1 and TRBJ2-1; a possible D gene is TRBD2 (6 bases). The V and J ends lost 2 bases and 5 bases respectively, with 7 bases between them. Germline-derived CDR1 and CDR2 are MNHNS and SASEGT. The CDR3 length is 13 residues. As DNA, the CDR3 is TGTGCCAGCAGTGAACGGGAGAACAATGAGCAGTTCTTC. It specifies CASSERENNEQFF.

This clonotype came up many times. The J gene is TRBJ1-5, the V gene TRBV6-1, with D uncertain. This CDR3 contains 14 residues. V was shortened by 5 bases and J by 3 bases, with 11 bases between the two germline ends. The germline CDR1 and CDR2 sequences are MNHNS and SASEGT. The CDR3 coding sequence is TGTGCCAGCAGTCGGGAACACCTCAATCAGCCCCAGCATTTT. It yields the protein CASSREHLNQPQHF.

In its sample, this clonotype was seen once. The chain couples TRBV28 to TRBJ1-4, with a tentative D call TRBD1 (5 bases). The V gene lost 6 bases and the J gene lost 7 bases, with 15 bases spanning the gap. The V gene's germline CDR1 is MDHEN and CDR2 SYDVKM. The CDR3 runs to 14 residues. The DNA of the CDR3 is TGTGCCAGCAGACGGGACTTAAGGGGTGAAAAACTGTTTTTT. Amino acids: CASRRDLRGEKLFF.

Of note for this clonotype: The CDR3 does not close with the conserved phenylalanine or tryptophan, likely indicating a read error. The J gene is TRBJ1-2, the V gene TRBV19; 10 bases map to TRBD1. V dropped 5 bases and J dropped 4; count of bases not matched to a gene: 10. Germline-derived CDR1 and CDR2 are LNHDA and SQIVND (reference sequence). The CDR3 has 16 residues. The CDR3 DNA reads as TGTGCCAGTAGTCTCCGGGACCGGGACAGGGGCTATGGCTACACCCTC. Its protein is CASSLRDRDRGYGYTL.

The sample holds many counts of this clonotype. Being one base from a much bigger clone, this may be a read error. The rearrangement uses TRBV28 and TRBJ1-5; tentative D call: TRBD1 (5 bases). CDR1 MDHEN and CDR2 SYDVKM come from the germline V gene. Trimming took 4 bases from V and 5 from J, leaving 15 bases between them. There are 15 residues in the CDR3. The CDR3, as DNA: TGTGCCAGCAGTTCCCAAGGGGCAGATCATCAGCCCCAGCATTTT. Its translation is CASSSQGADHQPQHF.

This clonotype came up many times. The gene calls are TRBV20-1 and TRBJ1-1, with a weak D call TRBD1 (6 bases). Germline-derived CDR1 and CDR2 are DFQATT and SNEGSKA (reference sequence). The V and J ends lost 6 bases and 1 base respectively, with 15 bases between them. This CDR3 is built from 14 residues. Here the CDR3 reads CSAGGADENTEAFF. The DNA for the CDR3 is TGCAGTGCAGGGGGGGCAGACGAGAACACTGAAGCTTTCTTT.

V gene TRBV19 combines with J gene TRBJ1-2; D is perhaps TRBD1 (6 bases). CDR3 length: 16 residues. Germline values: CDR1 LNHDA, CDR2 SQIVND (reference sequence). The V gene lost 1 base and the J gene lost 7 bases, with 19 bases spanning the gap. The CDR3: CASSIGGDTRDSGYTF. The DNA for the CDR3 is TGTGCCAGTAGTATAGGCGGGGACACCAGAGATTCTGGCTACACCTTC. Full variable domain (outside the CDR3, taken from reference TRBV19 and TRBJ1-2): DGGITQSPKYLFRKEGQNVTLSCEQNLNHDAMYWYRQDPGQGLRLIYYSQIVNDFQKGDIAEGYSVSREKKESFPLTVTSAQKNPTAFYLCASSIGGDTRDSGYTFGSGTRLTVV.

V is TRBV5-4 and J is TRBJ2-3; D gene uncertain. V was clipped by 0 bases and J by 6 bases, with 14 bases between them. CDR3 length: 15 residues. Germline V CDR1 and CDR2: SGHNT, YYREEE (reference sequence). Here the CDR3 reads CASSLEGGALDTQYF. The CDR3 DNA sequence: TGTGCCAGCAGCTTGGAGGGCGGAGCCTTGGATACGCAGTATTTT.

This chain links TRBV20-1 with TRBJ1-6; 7 nucleotides line up with TRBD1. With 0 bases clipped from V and 4 bases from J, the junction kept 9 bases outside the gene matches. CDR3 length: 17 residues. Per germline, CDR1 DFQATT and CDR2 SNEGSKA (reference sequence). CDR3 nucleotide sequence: TGCAGTGCTAGAGAAGCCGGGACAGTTATATATAATTCACCCCTCCACTTT. Its translation is CSAREAGTVIYNSPLHF.

This clonotype has at least ten counts. The rearrangement joins TRBV12-3 or TRBV12-4 to TRBJ2-5; possible D gene TRBD1, 6 bases. The CDR3 sequence is 14 residues long. Trimming shortened V by 6 bases and J by 5 bases, and 16 bases separated the two germline ends. The CDR3 coding sequence is TGTGCCAGCAGCAGGGGACAAGTAAGGGAGACCCAGTACTTC. It is translated as CASSRGQVRETQYF.

Ten or more counts support this clonotype. V usage is TRBV12-3 or TRBV12-4 and J usage is TRBJ1-1, with 7 bases identical to TRBD1. V shed 6 bases and J 5 bases; nucleotides not matched to a gene: 6. This CDR3 has 13 amino acids. The chain's CDR3 is CASRADRVTEAFF. The CDR3 coding sequence is TGTGCCAGCAGGGCCGACAGGGTGACTGAAGCTTTCTTT.

This clonotype was seen repeatedly, ten times or more. The junction shows a germline mismatch at one end, possibly a read error. The genes are TRBV30 and TRBJ1-4; D is unresolved. The V gene's germline CDR1 is GTSNPN and CDR2 SVGIG (reference sequence). CDR3 length: 12 residues. The CDR3 DNA is TGTGCCTGCAGTGCAACTAATGAAAAACTGTTTTTT. Translation gives CACSATNEKLFF.

There are many counts of this clonotype. The CDR3 protein is CASSAGGGSGHEQFF. DNA of the CDR3: TGTGCCAGCAGTGCAGGGGGGGGGAGTGGCCATGAGCAGTTCTTC. The J gene is TRBJ2-1, the V gene TRBV7-2, with D perhaps being TRBD1 or TRBD2 (7 bases each). Germline lookup yields CDR1 SGHTA and CDR2 FQGNSA. Trimming shortened V by 6 bases and J by 8 bases, and 20 bases separated the two germline ends. The CDR3 contains 15 residues.

At least ten counts were recorded for this clonotype. J is TRBJ2-3 and V is TRBV9, with 8 nucleotides matching TRBD2. Per germline, CDR1 SGDLS and CDR2 YYNGEE. J lost 6 bases, V lost 0 bases, and 6 bases had no gene match. The CDR3 runs to 15 residues. The CDR3 DNA follows: TGTGCCAGCAGCGTAGAAGGGACTAGACTTGATACGCAGTATTTT. Protein product: CASSVEGTRLDTQYF.

This clonotype was counted between two and nine times. CDR3 residues: CASSIDGRGPHQPQHF. For the CDR3, the DNA is TGTGCCAGTAGTATAGATGGGAGGGGCCCCCATCAGCCCCAGCATTTT. This chain uses TRBV19 with TRBJ1-5; D is possibly TRBD1 (5 bases). CDR3 length: 16 residues. V gave up 0 bases and J gave up 5 bases, with 14 bases separating them. CDR1 and CDR2 from the germline V gene are LNHDA and SQIVND (reference sequence).

The rearrangement joins TRBV20-1 to TRBJ1-5, with TRBD1 as a possible D gene (5 bases). The CDR3 covers 14 residues. The germline V gene has CDR1 DFQATT and CDR2 SNEGSKA (reference sequence). V lost 1 base to trimming and J lost 3 bases, with 10 bases between them. The CDR3 sequence: CSARATEYNQPQHF. CDR3 in DNA: TGCAGTGCTAGAGCGACAGAATACAATCAGCCCCAGCATTTT.

This clonotype came up many times. This rearrangement joins TRBV2 to TRBJ2-5, with TRBD1 matching over 9 bases. J gave up 7 bases and V 6 bases, and 9 bases lay outside the gene matches. Germline assignment: CDR1 SNHLY and CDR2 FYNNEI. The CDR3 sequence is 14 residues long. The CDR3 protein is CASSYPGQGRTQYF. CDR3 nucleotides: TGTGCCAGCAGCTACCCCGGACAGGGGCGGACCCAGTACTTC.

This clonotype has just a few counts. V gene TRBV7-3 combines with J gene TRBJ2-3, with 11 bases identical to TRBD2. After removal of 1 base from V and 3 bases from J, the junction contained 9 bases not matched to a gene. The CDR3 runs 18 residues. Germline loops: CDR1 SGHTA, CDR2 FQGTGA. The CDR3 coding sequence is TGTGCCAGCAGCTTAATCGGGCTAGCGGGGGGAACGACAGATACGCAGTATTTT. Translated: CASSLIGLAGGTTDTQYF.

This clonotype was counted ten times or more. The chain employs TRBV6-2 or TRBV6-3 and TRBJ2-7, with D perhaps TRBD1 (5 bases). The CDR3 runs 13 residues. Germline-derived CDR1 and CDR2 are MNHEY and SVGEGT. The V gene lost 7 bases and the J gene lost 4 bases, with 14 bases spanning the gap. CDR3 bases: TGTGCCAGCACAAGGGGCGGCCCTTACGAGCAGTACTTC. Its translation: CASTRGGPYEQYF.

The CDR3: CASSLVSGAGTEAFF. For the CDR3, the DNA is TGTGCCAGCAGCTTAGTGTCAGGGGCAGGTACTGAAGCTTTCTTT. The rearrangement joins TRBV7-9 to TRBJ1-1; D is possibly TRBD1 (6 bases). Germline V gene lookup returns CDR1 SEHNR and CDR2 FQNEAQ (reference sequence). The CDR3 is 15 residues long. Trimming left V 1 base short and J 5 bases short, with 14 bases between.